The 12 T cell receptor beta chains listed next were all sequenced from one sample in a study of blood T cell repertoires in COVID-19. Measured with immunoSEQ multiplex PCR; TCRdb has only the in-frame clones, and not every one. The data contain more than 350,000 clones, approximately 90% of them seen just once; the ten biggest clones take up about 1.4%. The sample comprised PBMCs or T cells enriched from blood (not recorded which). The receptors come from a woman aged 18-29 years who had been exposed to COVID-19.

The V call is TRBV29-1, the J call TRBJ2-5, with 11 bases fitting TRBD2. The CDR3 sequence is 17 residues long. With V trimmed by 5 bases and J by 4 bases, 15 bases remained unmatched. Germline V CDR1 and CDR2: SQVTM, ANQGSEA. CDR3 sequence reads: CSVLSLSGRALGETQYF. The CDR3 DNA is TGCAGCGTTTTATCGCTTAGCGGGAGGGCCCTAGGAGAGACCCAGTACTTC.

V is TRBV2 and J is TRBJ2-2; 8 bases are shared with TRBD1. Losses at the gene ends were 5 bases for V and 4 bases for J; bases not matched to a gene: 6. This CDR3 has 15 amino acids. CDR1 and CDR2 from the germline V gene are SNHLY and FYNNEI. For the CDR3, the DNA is TGTGCCAGCAGTCCCAGGGGGCGCAGCACCGGGGAGCTGTTTTTT. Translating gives CASSPRGRSTGELFF.

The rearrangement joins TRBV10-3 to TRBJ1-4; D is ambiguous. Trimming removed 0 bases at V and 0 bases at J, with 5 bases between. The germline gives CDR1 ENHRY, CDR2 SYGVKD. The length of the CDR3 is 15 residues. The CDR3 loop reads CAISESPATNEKLFF. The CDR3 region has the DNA TGTGCCATCAGTGAGTCGCCGGCAACTAATGAAAAACTGTTTTTT.

The CDR3 sequence: CASSKGLAGEETQYF. The CDR3 DNA sequence: TGTGCCAGCAGTAAGGGACTAGCGGGAGAAGAGACCCAGTACTTC. This rearrangement joins TRBV6-5 to TRBJ2-5, with 14 positions matching TRBD2. Germline V CDR1 and CDR2: MNHEY, SVGAGI. CDR3 length: 15 residues. Unmatched junction bases numbered 2, after V lost 5 bases and J lost 3 bases.

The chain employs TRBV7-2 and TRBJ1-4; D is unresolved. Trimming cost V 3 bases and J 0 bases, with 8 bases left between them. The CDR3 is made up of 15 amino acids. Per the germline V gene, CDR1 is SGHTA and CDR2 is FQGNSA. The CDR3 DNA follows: TGTGCCAGCAGCTTTATGAGTTCAACTAATGAAAAACTGTTTTTT. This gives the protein CASSFMSSTNEKLFF.

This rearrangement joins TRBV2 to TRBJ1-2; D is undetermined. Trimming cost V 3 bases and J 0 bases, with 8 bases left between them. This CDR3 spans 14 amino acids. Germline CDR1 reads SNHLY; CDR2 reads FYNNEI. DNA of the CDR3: TGTGCCAGCAGTGATGACATTGCTAACTATGGCTACACCTTC. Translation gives CASSDDIANYGYTF.

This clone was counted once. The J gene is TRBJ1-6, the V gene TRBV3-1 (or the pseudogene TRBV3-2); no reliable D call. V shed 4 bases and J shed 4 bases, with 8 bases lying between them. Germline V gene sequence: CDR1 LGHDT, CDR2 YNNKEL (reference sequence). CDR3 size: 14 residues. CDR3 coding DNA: TGTGCCAGCAGCCCGATAGTTTATAATTCACCCCTCCACTTT. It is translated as CASSPIVYNSPLHF.

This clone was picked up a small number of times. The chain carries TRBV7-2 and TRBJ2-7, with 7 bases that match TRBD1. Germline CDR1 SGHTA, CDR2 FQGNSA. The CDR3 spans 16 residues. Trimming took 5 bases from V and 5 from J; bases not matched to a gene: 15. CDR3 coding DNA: TGTGCCAGCAGCCTACATAGAACCGGCACAGGGGACGAGCAGTACTTC. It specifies CASSLHRTGTGDEQYF.

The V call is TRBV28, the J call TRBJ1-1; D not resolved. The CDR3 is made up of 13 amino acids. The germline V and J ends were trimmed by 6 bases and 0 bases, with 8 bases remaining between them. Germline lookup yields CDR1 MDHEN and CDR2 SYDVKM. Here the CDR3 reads CASRATVNTEAFF. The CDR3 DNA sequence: TGTGCCAGCAGAGCAACAGTGAACACTGAAGCTTTCTTT.

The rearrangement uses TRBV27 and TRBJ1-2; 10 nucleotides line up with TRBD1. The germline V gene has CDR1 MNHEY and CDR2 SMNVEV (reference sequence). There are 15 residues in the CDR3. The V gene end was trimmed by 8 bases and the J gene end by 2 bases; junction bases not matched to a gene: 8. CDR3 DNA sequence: TGTGCCAGCTCCGGCCAGGGACAGGGGAACTATGGCTACACCTTC. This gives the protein CASSGQGQGNYGYTF.

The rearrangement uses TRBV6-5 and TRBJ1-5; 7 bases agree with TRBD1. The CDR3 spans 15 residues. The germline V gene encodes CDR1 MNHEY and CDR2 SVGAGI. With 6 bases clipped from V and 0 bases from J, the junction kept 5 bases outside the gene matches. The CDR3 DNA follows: TGTGCCAGCAGGGAGACAGGGTATAGCAATCAGCCCCAGCATTTT. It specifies CASRETGYSNQPQHF.

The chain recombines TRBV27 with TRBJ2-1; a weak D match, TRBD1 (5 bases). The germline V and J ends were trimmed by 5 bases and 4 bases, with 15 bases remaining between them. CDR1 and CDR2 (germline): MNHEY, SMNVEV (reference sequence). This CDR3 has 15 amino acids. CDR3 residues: CASSPLGLRYNEQFF. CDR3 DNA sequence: TGTGCCAGCAGTCCGCTGGGGCTTCGATACAATGAGCAGTTCTTC.